This T cell receptor (beta chain) stems from a study of blood T cell repertoires in COVID-19. Study context: Samples of COVID-19 (acute and convalescent) were obtained from the United States, Italy and Spain. From T cells, B-cell-depleted T cells, or PBMCs came the material, which was cDNA or gDNA.

Methods used by the authors: Reference gene primer amplification gave estimated nucleated cell counts. Sequencing used immunoSEQ multiplex PCR; TCRdb keeps in-frame clones, though not all of them. V and J calls plus clone size are reproduced from that table; the DNA served to infer D and trimming. The sample shows about 440,000 clones, around nine tenths of them seen only once. The CDR3 consists of 15 residues. Germline CDR1 and CDR2: LGHNT and FRNRAP. With 0 bases clipped from V and 5 bases from J, the junction kept 5 bases outside the gene matches. This sequence was found in a woman aged 30 to 39 with acute or convalescent COVID-19. V usage is TRBV12-5 and J usage is TRBJ2-3; TRBD2 matches at 7 bases. Sequenced material: peripheral blood. The CDR3 loop is CASGLVTTSLDTQYF. The DNA for the CDR3 is TGTGCTAGTGGTTTGGTAACGACTAGCTTAGATACGCAGTATTTT.